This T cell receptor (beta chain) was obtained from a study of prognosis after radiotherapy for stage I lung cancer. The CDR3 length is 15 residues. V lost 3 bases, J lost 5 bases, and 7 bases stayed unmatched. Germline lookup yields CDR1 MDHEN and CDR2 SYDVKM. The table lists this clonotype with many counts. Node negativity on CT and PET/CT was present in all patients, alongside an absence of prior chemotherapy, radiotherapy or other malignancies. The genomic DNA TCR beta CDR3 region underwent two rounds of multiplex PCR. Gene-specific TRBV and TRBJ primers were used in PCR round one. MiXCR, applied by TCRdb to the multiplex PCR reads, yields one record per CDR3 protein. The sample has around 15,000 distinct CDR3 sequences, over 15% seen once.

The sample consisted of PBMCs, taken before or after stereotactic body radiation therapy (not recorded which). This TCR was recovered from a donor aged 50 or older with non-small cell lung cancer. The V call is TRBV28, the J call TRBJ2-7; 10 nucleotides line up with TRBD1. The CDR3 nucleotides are TGTGCCAGCAGTTTGGGGCCAGGGACAGGGGACGAGCAGTACTTC. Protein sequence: CASSLGPGTGDEQYF.